The 18 T cell receptor beta chains presented below share a single source sample, sequenced in a study of cytomegalovirus exposure and HLA in healthy donors. The PCR used 60 Vbeta and 13 Jbeta primers. Libraries were prepared by immunoSEQ multiplex PCR; TCRdb keeps only in-frame clonotypes and omits some of them. The table records 100,000 to 150,000 clones, around three quarters of them present only once. Sequenced sample: PBMCs. Source of these receptors: a male donor in good health and CMV-seropositive.

This chain uses TRBV5-1 with TRBJ2-1; D possibly corresponds to TRBD1 (5 bases). V lost 2 bases and J lost 0, with 9 bases in between. This CDR3 spans 15 amino acids. In germline, CDR1 is SGHRS, CDR2 YFSETQ. Here the CDR3 reads CASSFRQSSYNEQFF. The CDR3 bases are TGCGCCAGCAGCTTTCGACAGAGCTCCTACAATGAGCAGTTCTTC. The variable domain in full, completed from reference TRBV5-1 and TRBJ2-1, reads KAGVTQTPRYLIKTRGQQVTLSCSPISGHRSVSWYQQTPGQGLQFLFEYFSETQRNKGNFPGRFSGRQFSNSRSEMNVSTLELGDSALYLCASSFRQSSYNEQFFGPGTRLTVL.

This clone ranks as medium-sized. The chain combines TRBV11-2 with TRBJ2-7, with a tentative D call TRBD1 (6 bases). V was trimmed by 1 base and J by 4 bases, leaving 11 bases between them. CDR3 length: 14 residues. Per the germline V gene, CDR1 is SGHAT and CDR2 is FQNNGV. The CDR3 loop reads CASSLVQGWYEQYF. In DNA, the CDR3 is TGTGCCAGCAGCTTAGTACAGGGATGGTACGAGCAGTACTTC.

The chain employs TRBV5-8 and TRBJ1-5; 7 nucleotides agree with TRBD1. Germline CDR1 SGHTS, CDR2 YDEGEE. The CDR3 covers 16 residues. Trimming at V came to 0 bases and at J to 3 bases, leaving 6 bases not matched to a gene. This CDR3 is CASSLESGGNNQPQHF. The CDR3 DNA sequence: TGTGCCAGCAGCTTGGAGTCAGGGGGAAACAATCAGCCCCAGCATTTT.

The chain couples TRBV7-9 to TRBJ2-7; D might be TRBD2 (6 bases). Per the germline V gene, CDR1 is SEHNR and CDR2 is FQNEAQ (reference sequence). Trimming cost V 3 bases and J 2 bases, with 20 bases left between them. This CDR3 spans 17 amino acids. This chain's CDR3 is CASSFASALIPPYEQYF. DNA of the CDR3: TGTGCCAGCAGCTTCGCTAGCGCTCTAATCCCTCCCTACGAGCAGTACTTC.

The chain couples TRBV5-1 to TRBJ2-7; the D is unclear. Looked up from germline, CDR1 is SGHRS and CDR2 is YFSETQ. The CDR3 spans 13 residues. The ends were cut back, 4 bases at V and 5 bases at J, with 13 bases in the middle. The CDR3: CASSQALGHEQYF. CDR3 DNA: TGCGCCAGCAGCCAAGCGTTGGGTCACGAGCAGTACTTC.

The chain employs TRBV7-9 and TRBJ2-7; TRBD1 matches at 12 bases. The CDR3 extends over 16 amino acids. Germline values: CDR1 SEHNR, CDR2 FQNEAQ (reference sequence). V lost 5 bases and J lost 5; bases outside the gene matches: 10. In nucleotides, the CDR3 is TGTGCCAGCAGCCGCCTGGGACAGGGGGCCGGGAACGAGCAGTACTTC. Translating gives CASSRLGQGAGNEQYF.

The chain couples TRBV9 to TRBJ1-6, with a possible D match to TRBD1 (5 bases). V was clipped by 1 base and J by 4 bases, with 18 bases between them. CDR3 length equals 18 residues. Germline V gene lookup returns CDR1 SGDLS and CDR2 YYNGEE. The CDR3 sequence is CASSVWGRPRCYNSPLHF. The DNA for the CDR3 is TGTGCCAGCAGCGTATGGGGGAGGCCCCGCTGTTATAATTCACCCCTCCACTTT.

The chain carries TRBV7-2 and TRBJ2-2; D is perhaps TRBD2 (6 bases). CDR3 length: 16 amino acids. Germline V gene lookup returns CDR1 SGHTA and CDR2 FQGNSA. Trimming stripped 3 bases from V and 1 base from J, with 12 bases between. The CDR3 region has the DNA TGTGCCAGCAGCTTTATAGCGGTACTGAACACCGGGGAGCTGTTTTTT. It translates to CASSFIAVLNTGELFF.

The V and J genes are TRBV5-1 and TRBJ2-5; D uncertain. V gave up 0 bases and J gave up 5 bases, with 11 bases separating them. The CDR3 is 14 residues long. Germline-derived CDR1 and CDR2 are SGHRS and YFSETQ. This CDR3 is CASSLEHLGETQYF. CDR3 coding DNA: TGCGCCAGCAGCTTGGAACACCTCGGGGAGACCCAGTACTTC.

Only a few counts were recorded for this clone. The chain uses TRBV7-2 and TRBJ2-7; 9 nucleotides match TRBD1. The CDR3 runs 16 residues. The germline V gene encodes CDR1 SGHTA and CDR2 FQGNSA. The junction had 10 bases not matched to a gene; V was cut back by 0 bases and J by 7 bases. Written as DNA, the CDR3 is TGTGCCAGCAGCTTAGCCCGGGCACAGGGGGCGGGGGAGCAGTACTTC. Protein product: CASSLARAQGAGEQYF. Based on the CDR3 plus reference TRBV7-2 and TRBJ2-7, the full variable domain is GAGVSQSPSNKVTEKGKDVELRCDPISGHTALYWYRQSLGQGLEFLIYFQGNSAPDKSGLPSDRFSAERTGGSVSTLTIQRTQQEDSAVYLCASSLARAQGAGEQYFGPGTRLTVT.

The chain combines TRBV30 with TRBJ1-4; D might be TRBD1 (6 bases). Germline values: CDR1 GTSNPN, CDR2 SVGIG (reference sequence). The CDR3 is 13 amino acids. V was trimmed by 5 bases and J by 8 bases, leaving 15 bases between them. The CDR3 sequence: CAWADSRLEKLFF. The DNA for the CDR3 is TGTGCCTGGGCGGACAGTCGTCTCGAAAAACTGTTTTTT.

The J gene is TRBJ1-2, the V gene TRBV2, with 7 bases fitting TRBD1. This CDR3 is 13 amino acids long. Germline V gives CDR1 SNHLY, CDR2 FYNNEI. V gave up 6 bases and J gave up 4 bases; unmatched junction bases: 5. CDR3 coding DNA: TGTGCCAGCAGCGAGACAGGGATCTATGGCTACACCTTC. Translation gives CASSETGIYGYTF.

Notes on this clone: At one of its ends the junction is not consistent with the germline gene, which may arise from a read error. This chain's CDR3 is CASSSTGWAKNSQYF. The CDR3 nucleotides are TGTGCCAGCAGTTCGACAGGGTGGGCCAAAAACAGTCAGTACTTC. The chain joins TRBV28 to TRBJ2-4; 7 positions match TRBD1. The CDR3 is 15 amino acids. The V gene's germline CDR1 is MDHEN and CDR2 SYDVKM.

On this clone itself: At one boundary the junction diverges from the germline segment, which might be a read error. The chain recombines TRBV27 with TRBJ2-6; 8 bases align to TRBD1. Germline V gene sequence: CDR1 MNHEY, CDR2 SMNVEV (reference sequence). This CDR3 spans 17 amino acids. The CDR3 is CASTRGDRPSGANGLTF. CDR3 nucleotide sequence: TGTGCCAGCACCCGTGGGGACAGGCCGTCTGGGGCCAACGGCCTGACTTTC.

Of note for this clone: Compared with germline, one end of the junction differs, possibly owing to a read error. The chain uses TRBV9 and TRBJ2-7; 9 bases are shared with TRBD2. Germline loops: CDR1 SGDLS, CDR2 YYNGEE. There are 13 residues in the CDR3. This CDR3 is CASSVGLAGYQSF. The CDR3 region has the DNA TGTGCCAGCAGCGTAGGGCTAGCGGGGTATCAAAGCTTC.

This chain links TRBV5-1 with TRBJ1-2; 7 bases align to TRBD1. The junction had 9 bases not matched to a gene; V was cut back by 4 bases and J by 6 bases. The CDR3 consists of 14 residues. Germline values: CDR1 SGHRS, CDR2 YFSETQ. The CDR3, as DNA: TGCGCCAGCAGCCCCACGGGACAGATGAATGGCTACACCTTC. Its translation: CASSPTGQMNGYTF.

The chain combines TRBV6-1 with TRBJ1-2, with TRBD1 matching 7 bases. CDR1 and CDR2 from the germline V gene are MNHNS and SASEGT. The J segment lost 4 bases and the V segment lost 2 bases, leaving 10 bases of the junction unmatched. This CDR3 comprises 16 residues. CDR3 in DNA: TGTGCCAGCAGTGAACGGAGTGGGACAGAAGGCTATGGCTACACCTTC. Residues: CASSERSGTEGYGYTF.

The chain links TRBV6-5 to TRBJ1-3; D gene uncertain. The CDR3 covers 15 residues. With 6 bases removed from V and 0 bases from J, the gap between germline ends came to 12 bases. Germline CDR1 and CDR2: MNHEY and SVGAGI. The CDR3: CASRPSSGSGNTIYF. Written as DNA, the CDR3 is TGTGCCAGCAGACCGTCGTCGGGCTCTGGAAACACCATATATTTT.